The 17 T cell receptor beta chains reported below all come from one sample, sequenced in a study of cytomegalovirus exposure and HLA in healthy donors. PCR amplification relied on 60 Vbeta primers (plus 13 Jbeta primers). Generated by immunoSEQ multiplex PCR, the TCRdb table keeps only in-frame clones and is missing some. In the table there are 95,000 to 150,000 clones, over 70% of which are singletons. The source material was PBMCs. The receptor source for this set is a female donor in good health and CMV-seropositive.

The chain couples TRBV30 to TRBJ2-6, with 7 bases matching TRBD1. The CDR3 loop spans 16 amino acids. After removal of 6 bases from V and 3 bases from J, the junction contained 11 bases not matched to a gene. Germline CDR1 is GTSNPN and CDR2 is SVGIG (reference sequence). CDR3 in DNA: TGTGCCTGTCACTTGGCAGGGGGTTTTGGGGCCAACGTCCTGACTTTC. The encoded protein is CACHLAGGFGANVLTF.

The chain's CDR3 is CASSPGGGYGYTF. In DNA, the CDR3 is TGTGCCAGCAGTCCAGGGGGCGGCTATGGCTACACCTTC. The chain joins TRBV6-1 to TRBJ1-2, with TRBD1 identical over 8 bases. Germline CDR1 and CDR2: MNHNS and SASEGT. The CDR3 is 13 amino acids. The V segment lost 5 bases and the J segment 4 bases; nucleotides outside the gene matches: 3.

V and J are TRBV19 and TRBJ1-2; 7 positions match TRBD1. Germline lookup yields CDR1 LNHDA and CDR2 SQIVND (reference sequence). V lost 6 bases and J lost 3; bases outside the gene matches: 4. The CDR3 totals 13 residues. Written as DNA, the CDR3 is TGTGCCAGTAGAAGGGACAGTTACTATGGCTACACCTTC. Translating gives CASRRDSYYGYTF.

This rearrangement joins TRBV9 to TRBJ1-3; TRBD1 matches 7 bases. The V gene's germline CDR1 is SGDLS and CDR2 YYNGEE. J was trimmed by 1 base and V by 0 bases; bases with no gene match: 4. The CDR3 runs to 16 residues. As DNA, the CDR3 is TGTGCCAGCAGCGTAGCCTGGGACAGATCTGGAAACACCATATATTTT. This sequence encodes CASSVAWDRSGNTIYF.

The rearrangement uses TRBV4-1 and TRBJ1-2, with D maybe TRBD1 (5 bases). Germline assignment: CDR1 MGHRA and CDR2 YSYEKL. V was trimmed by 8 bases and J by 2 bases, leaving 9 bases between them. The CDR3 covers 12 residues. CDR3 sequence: CASGSGNYGYTF. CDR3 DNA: TGCGCCAGCGGATCAGGGAACTATGGCTACACCTTC.

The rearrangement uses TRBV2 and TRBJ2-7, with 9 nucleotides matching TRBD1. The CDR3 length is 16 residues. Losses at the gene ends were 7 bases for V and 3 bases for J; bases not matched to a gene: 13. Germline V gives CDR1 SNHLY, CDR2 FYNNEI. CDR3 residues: CASKTQRGQGGYEQYF. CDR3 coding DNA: TGTGCCAGCAAGACCCAACGGGGACAGGGCGGCTACGAGCAGTACTTC. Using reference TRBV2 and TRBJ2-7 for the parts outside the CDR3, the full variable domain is EPEVTQTPSHQVTQMGQEVILRCVPISNHLYFYWYRQILGQKVEFLVSFYNNEISEKSEIFDDQFSVERPDGSNFTLKIRSTKLEDSAMYFCASKTQRGQGGYEQYFGPGTRLTVT.

CDR3: CASSHGQGRGEAFF. The CDR3 coding sequence is TGTGCCAGCAGTCACGGACAGGGGAGAGGTGAAGCTTTCTTT. The chain couples TRBV6-6 to TRBJ1-1; 9 nucleotides agree with TRBD1. V trimming: 5 bases; J trimming: 7 bases; junction bases outside the gene matches: 8. Germline lookup yields CDR1 MNHNY and CDR2 SVGAGI (reference sequence). The CDR3 loop spans 14 amino acids.

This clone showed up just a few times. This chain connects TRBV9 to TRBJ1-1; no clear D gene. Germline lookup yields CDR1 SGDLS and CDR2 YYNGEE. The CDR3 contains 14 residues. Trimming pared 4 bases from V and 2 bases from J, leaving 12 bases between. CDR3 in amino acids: CASSPLTSNTEAFF. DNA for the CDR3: TGTGCCAGCAGCCCCTTGACATCCAACACTGAAGCTTTCTTT.

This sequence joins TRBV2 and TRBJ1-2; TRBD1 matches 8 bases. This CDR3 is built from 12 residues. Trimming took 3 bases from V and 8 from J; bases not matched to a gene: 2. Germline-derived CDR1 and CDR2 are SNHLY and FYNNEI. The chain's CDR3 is CASSERDRGYTF. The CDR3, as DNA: TGTGCCAGCAGTGAGAGGGACAGGGGCTACACCTTC.

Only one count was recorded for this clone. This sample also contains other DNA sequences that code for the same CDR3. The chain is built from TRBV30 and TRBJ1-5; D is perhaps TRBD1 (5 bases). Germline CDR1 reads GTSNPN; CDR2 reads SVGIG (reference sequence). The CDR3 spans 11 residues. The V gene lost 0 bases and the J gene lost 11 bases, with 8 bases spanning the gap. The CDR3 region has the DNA TGTGCCTGGAGTGTTGGAGGGGCCCAGCATTTT. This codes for CAWSVGGAQHF.

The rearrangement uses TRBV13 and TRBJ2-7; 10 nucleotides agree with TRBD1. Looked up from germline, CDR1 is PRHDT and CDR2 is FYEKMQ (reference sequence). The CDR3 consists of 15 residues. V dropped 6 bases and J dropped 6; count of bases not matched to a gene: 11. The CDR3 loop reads CASSSTGTGEREQYF. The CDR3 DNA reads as TGTGCCAGCAGTTCCACGGGGACAGGGGAACGCGAGCAGTACTTC.

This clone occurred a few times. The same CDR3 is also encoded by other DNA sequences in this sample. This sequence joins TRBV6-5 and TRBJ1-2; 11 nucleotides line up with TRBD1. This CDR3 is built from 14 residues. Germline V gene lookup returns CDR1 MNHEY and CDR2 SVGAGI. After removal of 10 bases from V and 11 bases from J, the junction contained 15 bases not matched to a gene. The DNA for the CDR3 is TGTGCCACTATTACCGGGACAGGGGGGATTGGTTACACCTTC. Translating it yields CATITGTGGIGYTF.

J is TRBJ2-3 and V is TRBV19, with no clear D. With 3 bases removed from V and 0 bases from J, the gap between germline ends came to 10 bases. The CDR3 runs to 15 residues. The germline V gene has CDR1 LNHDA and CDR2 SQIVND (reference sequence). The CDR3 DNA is TGTGCCAGTAGTATTTTTGAGGCAAGCACAGATACGCAGTATTTT. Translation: CASSIFEASTDTQYF. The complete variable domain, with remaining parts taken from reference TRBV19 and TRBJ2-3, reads DGGITQSPKYLFRKEGQNVTLSCEQNLNHDAMYWYRQDPGQGLRLIYYSQIVNDFQKGDIAEGYSVSREKKESFPLTVTSAQKNPTAFYLCASSIFEASTDTQYFGPGTRLTVL.

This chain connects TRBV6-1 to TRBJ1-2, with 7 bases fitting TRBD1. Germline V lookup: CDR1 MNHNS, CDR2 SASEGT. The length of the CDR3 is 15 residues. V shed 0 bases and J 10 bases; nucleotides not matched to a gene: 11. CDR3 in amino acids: CASSEAGRGRGDYTF. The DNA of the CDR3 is TGTGCCAGCAGTGAAGCGGGCAGGGGCAGGGGGGACTACACCTTC.

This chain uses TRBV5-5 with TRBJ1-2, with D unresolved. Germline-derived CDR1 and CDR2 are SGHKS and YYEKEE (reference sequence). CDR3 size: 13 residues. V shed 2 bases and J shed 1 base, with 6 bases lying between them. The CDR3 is CASSFQLNYGYTF. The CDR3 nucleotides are TGTGCCAGCAGCTTCCAACTTAACTATGGCTACACCTTC.

Written as DNA, the CDR3 is TGTGCCAGCTGTCCCCGTCCACTAGTTCATGAGCAGTTCTTC. It specifies CASCPRPLVHEQFF. The chain carries TRBV2 and TRBJ2-1; possibly TRBD2 for D (5 bases). The ends were cut back, 8 bases at V and 8 bases at J, with 19 bases in the middle. The CDR3 extends over 14 amino acids. Germline-derived CDR1 and CDR2 are SNHLY and FYNNEI.

The CDR3 spells CASSEQGYGNTIYF. CDR3 coding DNA: TGTGCCAGCAGTGAGCAGGGGTACGGAAACACCATATATTTT. The chain links TRBV6-1 to TRBJ1-3; TRBD1 might be the D (6 bases). Germline CDR1 reads MNHNS; CDR2 reads SASEGT. Trimming pared 3 bases from V and 4 bases from J, leaving 10 bases between. The CDR3 is made up of 14 amino acids.